A single T cell receptor (beta chain) is shown here with its context. The antigen is unknown. Per the germline V gene, CDR1 is LNHDA and CDR2 is SQIVND (reference sequence). The CDR3 is 13 amino acids. Trimming left V 4 bases short and J 8 bases short, with 14 bases between. TCRdb reanalysed the RT-PCR reads using MiXCR and keeps one entry per CDR3 protein. The repertoire includes hundreds of thousands of distinct CDR3 sequences, approximately 15% of them detected once, and less than 4% sits in the top ten. This specimen belongs to a study of response to subunit inactivated influenza vaccine. Regarding the study as a whole: Few additional T cells are recruited per seasonal influenza vaccination, authors suggested.

The source was CD4+ T cells sorted from PBMCs, collected roughly 24 months after vaccination. The chain couples TRBV19 to TRBJ1-2, with D uncertain. The sequence derives from a man aged 45 to 75 who received an inactivated influenza vaccine. This CDR3 is CASSTRTPGGYTF. CDR3 in DNA: TGTGCCAGTAGTACCCGGACTCCAGGAGGCTACACCTTC.